The present T cell receptor (beta chain) was sequenced within a study of CD8+ T cells in alopecia areata. Study-level results: Higher clonality was seen in lesional scalp than in normal scalp, especially in alopecia totalis/universalis.

The sample holds a few counts of this clone. Its matching antigen is unknown. Extraction of RNA preceded its reverse transcription into cDNA, which served as the sequencing template. Profiled with immunoSEQ multiplex PCR; TCRdb holds only in-frame clones, not every one. The sample lists around 80,000 clones; just over 50% were seen once. Collected material from alopecia areata patients comprised lesional scalp punch biopsies and peripheral blood. The V gene lost 2 bases and the J gene lost 0 bases, with 11 bases spanning the gap. Germline V gene sequence: CDR1 SGHAT, CDR2 FQNNGV. The CDR3 runs to 16 residues.

This receptor was taken from a human donor with alopecia areata. The sequencing input was NKG2D-high CD8+ T cells sorted from blood. V usage is TRBV11-2 and J usage is TRBJ2-1; possibly TRBD2 for D (5 bases). The CDR3 spells CASSLLPGSSYNEQFF. In DNA form, the CDR3 reads TGTGCCAGCAGCTTACTACCTGGGAGCTCCTACAATGAGCAGTTCTTC.